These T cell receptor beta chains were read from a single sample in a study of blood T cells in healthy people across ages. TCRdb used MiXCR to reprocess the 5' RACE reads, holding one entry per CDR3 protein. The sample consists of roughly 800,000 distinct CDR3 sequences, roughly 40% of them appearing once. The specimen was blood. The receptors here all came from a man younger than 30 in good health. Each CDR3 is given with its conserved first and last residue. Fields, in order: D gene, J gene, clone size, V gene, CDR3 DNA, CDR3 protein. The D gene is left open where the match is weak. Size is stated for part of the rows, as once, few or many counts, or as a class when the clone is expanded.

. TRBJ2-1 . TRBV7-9 TGTGCCAGCAGGGAGGACTTTCCTCTCAATGAGCAGTTCTTC CASREDFPLNEQFF
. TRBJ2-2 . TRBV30 TGTGCCTGGAATCCTGGTGACACCGGGGAGCTGTTTTTT CAWNPGDTGELFF
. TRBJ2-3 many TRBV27 TGTGCCAGCACCCCCGGGACTTTAGATACGCAGTATTTT CASTPGTLDTQYF
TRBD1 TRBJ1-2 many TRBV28 TGTGCCAGCAGTTTATCGGGACAGGGTTCCGTCAACTATGGCTACACCTTC CASSLSGQGSVNYGYTF
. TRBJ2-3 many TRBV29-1 TGCAGCGTTGAGAGGGGGGGCACAGATACGCAGTATTTT CSVERGGTDTQYF
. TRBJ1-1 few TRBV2 TGTGCCAGCAGTGGACAAGCCTACACTGAAGCTTTCTTT CASSGQAYTEAFF
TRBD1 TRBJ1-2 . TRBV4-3 TGCGCCAGCAGCCTATCCGGACAGGGGGCCGGTGGCTGCACCTTC CASSLSGQGAGGCTF
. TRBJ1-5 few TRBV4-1 TGCGCCAGCAGCCAAGATTTTCCGGGGGAGAGCAATCAGCCCCAGCATTTT CASSQDFPGESNQPQHF
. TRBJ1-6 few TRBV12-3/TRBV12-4 TGTGCCAGCAGTTCACCGGGACCTCTCAATTCACCCCTCCACTTT CASSSPGPLNSPLHF
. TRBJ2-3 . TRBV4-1 TGCGCCAGCAGCCACAGGGGGGACACAGATACGCAGTATTTT CASSHRGDTDTQYF
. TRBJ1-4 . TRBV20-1 TGCAGTGCTCCCGAAAAGGGGGAAGAAAAACTGTTTTTT CSAPEKGEEKLFF
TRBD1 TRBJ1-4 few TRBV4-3 TGCGCCAGCAGCCAAGATCGGGGACAGCTCAATGAAAAACTGTTTTTT CASSQDRGQLNEKLFF
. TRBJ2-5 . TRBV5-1 TGCGCCAGCAGCTTAAACACAGTCTACAATGAGCAGTACTTC CASSLNTVYNEQYF
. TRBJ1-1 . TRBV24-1 TGTGCCACCAGTGATTCCGGGGGGGATGAAGCTTTCTTT CATSDSGGDEAFF
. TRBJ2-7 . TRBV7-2 TGTGCCAGCAGCCCACAACAGGGACTCTACGAGCAGTACTTC CASSPQQGLYEQYF
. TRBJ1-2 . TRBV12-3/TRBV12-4 TGTGCCAGCAATCCGGGGACTAACTATGGCTACACCTTC CASNPGTNYGYTF
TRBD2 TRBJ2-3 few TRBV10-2 TGCGCCAGCGGAGATATCGGGGGGGGGCGCACAGATACGCAGTATTTT CASGDIGGGRTDTQYF
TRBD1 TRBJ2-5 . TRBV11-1 TGTGCCAGCAGCTTAGGGGACAGGGGATGGCCCGGGACCCAGTACTTC CASSLGDRGWPGTQYF
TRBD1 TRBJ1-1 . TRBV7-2 TGTGCCAGCAGCAAACGGCCGGTAGGGACAGGGGCCACTGAAGCTTTCTTT CASSKRPVGTGATEAFF
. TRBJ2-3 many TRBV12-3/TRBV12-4 TGTGCCAGCAGGCAGTTGGATACGCAGTATTTT CASRQLDTQYF
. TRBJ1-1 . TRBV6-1 TGTGCCAGCAGTGAAATTGGTACTGAAGCTTTCTTT CASSEIGTEAFF
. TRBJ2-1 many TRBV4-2 TGTGCCAGCAGCCAAGGTCGTTCCATCAATGAGCAGTTCTTC CASSQGRSINEQFF